Below are 17 T cell receptor beta chains sequenced from a single sample in a study of T cell clonotyping in hematopoietic cell transplantation. Using immunoSEQ multiplex PCR, the repertoire was profiled, and TCRdb retains in-frame clones only, with some absent. The sample lists some 15,000 clones, around 85% seen once, with around 4% in the top ten. This sample comprised PBMCs, obtained 100 days after allogeneic stem cell transplant. Every receptor here comes from a male patient between 60 and 69 years old who had an allogeneic stem cell transplant from a related donor, so the T cells may come from the graft donor. Some clones in this sample may be carry-over from other donors' samples.

This clone was observed once. The chain combines TRBV19 with TRBJ1-6, with 9 bases lining up with TRBD1. After removal of 3 bases from V and 10 bases from J, the junction contained 7 bases not matched to a gene. Germline values: CDR1 LNHDA, CDR2 SQIVND (reference sequence). This CDR3 is 15 amino acids long. The CDR3 nucleotides read TGTGCCAGTAGTATTGGTGGGACAGGGTCCTCACCCCTCCACTTT. Protein sequence: CASSIGGTGSSPLHF.

The chain combines TRBV5-1 with TRBJ1-1; D is unresolved. V was trimmed by 1 base and J by 0 bases, leaving 1 base between them. The CDR3 runs to 12 residues. Germline V gene lookup returns CDR1 SGHRS and CDR2 YFSETQ. The CDR3 region has the DNA TGCGCCAGCAGCTTGATGAACACTGAAGCTTTCTTT. This encodes CASSLMNTEAFF.

This clone was observed a handful of times. This rearrangement joins TRBV2 to TRBJ1-1, with 9 bases aligning to TRBD1. J gave up 6 bases and V 5 bases, and 7 bases lay outside the gene matches. Per germline, CDR1 SNHLY and CDR2 FYNNEI. The CDR3 runs to 14 residues. The CDR3, as DNA: TGTGCCAGCAGTAGAACAGGGGGCTGGGCTGAAGCTTTCTTT. Translation gives CASSRTGGWAEAFF.

The chain joins TRBV11-2 to TRBJ2-5; 8 bases are a match to TRBD1. Looked up from germline, CDR1 is SGHAT and CDR2 is FQNNGV. Trimming cost V 4 bases and J 3 bases; bases outside gene matches: 4. The CDR3 sequence is 14 residues long. The CDR3: CASSSGQVKETQYF. CDR3 DNA: TGTGCCAGCAGCTCGGGACAGGTGAAAGAGACCCAGTACTTC.

This chain links TRBV27 with TRBJ2-5, with D possibly being TRBD1 (6 bases). This CDR3 region has 16 residues. Germline CDR1 and CDR2: MNHEY and SMNVEV (reference sequence). Deletions cut 4 bases from V and 1 base from J, with 16 bases between. In DNA, the CDR3 is TGTGCCAGCAGTTGGAACCCGAGGGGGACCCAAGAGACCCAGTACTTC. Residues: CASSWNPRGTQETQYF.

The J gene is TRBJ1-2, the V gene TRBV12-5; D ambiguous. The germline gives CDR1 LGHNT, CDR2 FRNRAP. The V end lost 4 bases, the J end lost 1 base, and 16 bases lay between the germline ends. CDR3 length equals 16 residues. CDR3 sequence reads: CASGSASRAVNYGYTF. Written as DNA, the CDR3 is TGTGCTAGTGGTTCCGCATCAAGGGCCGTTAACTATGGCTACACCTTC.

The chain is built from TRBV12-5 and TRBJ2-5; TRBD1 agrees at 10 bases. Germline V gene lookup returns CDR1 LGHNT and CDR2 FRNRAP. J lost 1 base, V lost 1 base, and 3 bases had no gene match. The CDR3 covers 16 residues. The CDR3 DNA sequence: TGTGCTAGTGGTTTGGCCCGGACAGGGGGCCAAGAGACCCAGTACTTC. Protein product: CASGLARTGGQETQYF. Looking up the rest from reference TRBV12-5 and TRBJ2-5 gives the full variable domain: DARVTQTPRHKVTEMGQEVTMRCQPILGHNTVFWYRQTMMQGLELLAYFRNRAPLDDSGMPKDRFSAEMPDATLATLKIQPSEPRDSAVYFCASGLARTGGQETQYFGPGTRLLVL.

The chain links TRBV5-1 to TRBJ2-1; 7 bases are a match to TRBD2. The V gene's germline CDR1 is SGHRS and CDR2 YFSETQ. Losses at the gene ends were 1 base for V and 9 bases for J; bases not matched to a gene: 7. The CDR3 spans 14 residues. CDR3 amino acids: CASSLNAGVREQFF. CDR3 nucleotide sequence: TGCGCCAGCAGCTTGAATGCGGGGGTGCGTGAGCAGTTCTTC.

This chain connects TRBV19 to TRBJ1-1; D unclear. Germline CDR1 LNHDA, CDR2 SQIVND (reference sequence). The CDR3 runs 12 residues. V was shortened by 5 bases and J by 1 base, with 5 bases between the two germline ends. CDR3 in amino acids: CASSLTNTEAFF. In nucleotides, the CDR3 is TGTGCCAGTAGTTTAACGAACACTGAAGCTTTCTTT.

The V gene is TRBV28, the J gene TRBJ1-1; D not resolved. From germline, CDR1 is MDHEN and CDR2 SYDVKM. V gave up 6 bases and J gave up 6 bases, with 8 bases separating them. The CDR3 is made up of 11 amino acids. This CDR3 reads CASRGKPEAFF. CDR3 bases: TGTGCCAGCAGGGGGAAGCCTGAAGCTTTCTTT.

This chain connects TRBV7-9 to TRBJ1-5, with D possibly TRBD1 on 5 matching bases. The germline V and J ends were trimmed by 2 bases and 6 bases, with 8 bases remaining between them. Per the germline V gene, CDR1 is SEHNR and CDR2 is FQNEAQ (reference sequence). The CDR3 has 13 amino acids. This CDR3 is CASSLWQGQPQHF. In DNA, the CDR3 is TGTGCCAGCAGCTTATGGCAGGGTCAGCCCCAGCATTTT.

The V and J genes are TRBV27 and TRBJ1-5; D gene unclear. The V gene's germline CDR1 is MNHEY and CDR2 SMNVEV (reference sequence). Trimming took off 1 base at V and 8 bases at J, with 12 bases between the two ends. The CDR3 contains 14 residues. CDR3 in amino acids: CASSLYGLREPQHF. The CDR3, as DNA: TGTGCCAGCAGTTTATACGGGTTGCGGGAGCCCCAGCATTTT.

The chain couples TRBV11-3 to TRBJ2-7; D not resolved. This CDR3 spans 14 amino acids. Trimming removed 5 bases from V and 5 bases from J, with 16 bases in between. Germline CDR1 reads SGHNT; CDR2 reads YENEEA. The CDR3 loop reads CASSPRARGHEQYF. The CDR3 coding sequence is TGTGCCAGCAGCCCACGCGCGCGAGGTCACGAGCAGTACTTC.

This clone was observed a handful of times. The CDR3 is CASLTSGGAYNEQFF. The CDR3 DNA is TGCGCCAGTTTAACTAGCGGGGGGGCCTACAATGAGCAGTTCTTC. The chain employs TRBV5-1 and TRBJ2-1, with 13 bases identical to TRBD2. The CDR3 totals 15 residues. Germline V gene lookup returns CDR1 SGHRS and CDR2 YFSETQ. Trimming at V came to 8 bases and at J to 2 bases, leaving 4 bases not matched to a gene.

The J gene is TRBJ1-6, the V gene TRBV10-3; 10 bases agree with TRBD1. Per the germline V gene, CDR1 is ENHRY and CDR2 is SYGVKD. This CDR3 spans 13 amino acids. The J segment lost 12 bases and the V segment lost 10 bases, leaving 9 bases of the junction unmatched. The CDR3 reads CATRQGASVPLHF. The CDR3 bases are TGTGCCACTAGACAGGGGGCATCGGTACCCCTCCACTTT.

This chain connects TRBV7-9 to TRBJ1-1; D is unresolved. Deletions cut 5 bases from V and 0 bases from J, with 10 bases between. The germline CDR1 and CDR2 sequences are SEHNR and FQNEAQ (reference sequence). This CDR3 is built from 14 residues. The CDR3 here is CASSQIGVNTEAFF. The DNA for the CDR3 is TGTGCCAGCAGCCAAATTGGGGTGAACACTGAAGCTTTCTTT.

This chain links TRBV28 with TRBJ1-2; TRBD1 matches at 7 bases. This CDR3 spans 16 amino acids. Germline V lookup: CDR1 MDHEN, CDR2 SYDVKM. Germline trimming cut 3 bases from V and 0 bases from J; bases unmatched to any gene: 7. The CDR3 sequence is CASSFRQGLANYGYTF. The CDR3 DNA follows: TGTGCCAGCAGTTTCAGACAGGGACTCGCTAACTATGGCTACACCTTC.